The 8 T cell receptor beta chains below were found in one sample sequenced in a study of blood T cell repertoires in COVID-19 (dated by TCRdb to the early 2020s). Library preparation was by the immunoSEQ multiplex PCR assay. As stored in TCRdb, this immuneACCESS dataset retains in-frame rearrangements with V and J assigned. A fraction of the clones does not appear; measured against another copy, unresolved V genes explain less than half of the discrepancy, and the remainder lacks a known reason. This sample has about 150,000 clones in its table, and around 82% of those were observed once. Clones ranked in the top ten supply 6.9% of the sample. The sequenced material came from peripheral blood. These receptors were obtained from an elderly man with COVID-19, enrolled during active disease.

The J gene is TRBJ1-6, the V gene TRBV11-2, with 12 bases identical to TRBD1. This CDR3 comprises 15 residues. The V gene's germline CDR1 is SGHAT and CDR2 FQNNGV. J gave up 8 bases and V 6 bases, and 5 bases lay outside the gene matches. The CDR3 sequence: CASSRDRGPYSPLHF. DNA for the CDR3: TGTGCCAGCAGTCGGGACAGGGGGCCGTATTCACCCCTCCACTTT.

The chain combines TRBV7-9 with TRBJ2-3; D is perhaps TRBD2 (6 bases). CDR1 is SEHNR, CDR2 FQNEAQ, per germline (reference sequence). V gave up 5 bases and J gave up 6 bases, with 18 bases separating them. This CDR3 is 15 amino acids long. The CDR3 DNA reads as TGTGCCAGCAGCCCCCTAGCGTCGTCGGGGGATACGCAGTATTTT. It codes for CASSPLASSGDTQYF.

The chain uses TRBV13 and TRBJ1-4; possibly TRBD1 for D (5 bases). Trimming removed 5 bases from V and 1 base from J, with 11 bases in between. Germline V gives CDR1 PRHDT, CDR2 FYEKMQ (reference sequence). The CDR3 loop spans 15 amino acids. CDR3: CASSRDRRTNEKLFF. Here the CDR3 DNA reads TGTGCCAGCAGCCGAGACAGACGAACTAATGAAAAACTGTTTTTT. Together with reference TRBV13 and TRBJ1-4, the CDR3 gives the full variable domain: AAGVIQSPRHLIKEKRETATLKCYPIPRHDTVYWYQQGPGQDPQFLISFYEKMQSDKGSIPDRFSAQQFSDYHSELNMSSLELGDSALYFCASSRDRRTNEKLFFGSGTQLSVL.

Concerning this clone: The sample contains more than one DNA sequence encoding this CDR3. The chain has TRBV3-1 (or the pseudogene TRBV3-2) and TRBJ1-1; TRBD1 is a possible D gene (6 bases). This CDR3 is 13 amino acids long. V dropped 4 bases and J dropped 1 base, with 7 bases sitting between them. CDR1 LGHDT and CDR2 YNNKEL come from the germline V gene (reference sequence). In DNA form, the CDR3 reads TGTGCCAGCAGCCTGACAGGGAACACTGAAGCTTTCTTT. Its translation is CASSLTGNTEAFF.

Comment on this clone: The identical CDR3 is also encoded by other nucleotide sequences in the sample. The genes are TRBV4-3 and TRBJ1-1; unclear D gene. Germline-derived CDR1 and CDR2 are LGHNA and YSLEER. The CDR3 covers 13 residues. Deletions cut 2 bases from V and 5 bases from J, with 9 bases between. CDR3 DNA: TGCGCCAGCAGCCAAACTCTTAGAACTGAAGCTTTCTTT. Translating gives CASSQTLRTEAFF.

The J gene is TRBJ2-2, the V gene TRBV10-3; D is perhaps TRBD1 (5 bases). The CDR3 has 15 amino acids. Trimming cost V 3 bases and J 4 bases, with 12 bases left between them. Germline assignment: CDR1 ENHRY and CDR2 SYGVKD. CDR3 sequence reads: CAISDSGRGTGELFF. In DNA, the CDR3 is TGTGCCATCAGTGATTCAGGAAGGGGCACCGGGGAGCTGTTTTTT.

The CDR3 DNA reads TGTGCCAGCAGCTCGGACAGGCAAGAGACCCAGTACTTC. It translates to CASSSDRQETQYF. The rearrangement links TRBV7-9 to TRBJ2-5; 7 positions agree with TRBD1. V was pared by 4 bases and J by 2 bases, with 1 base of the junction left unmatched. Germline V gene data show CDR1 as SEHNR and CDR2 as FQNEAQ (reference sequence). This CDR3 has 13 amino acids.

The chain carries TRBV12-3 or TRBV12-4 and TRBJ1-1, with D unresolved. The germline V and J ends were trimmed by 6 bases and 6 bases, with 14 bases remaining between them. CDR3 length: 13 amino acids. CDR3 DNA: TGTGCCAGCAGCCGCGCGAACGAGCCTGAAGCTTTCTTT. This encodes CASSRANEPEAFF.